What follows is one T cell receptor (beta chain) and its context. The sample is drawn from a study of T cell changes during pregnancy in multiple sclerosis. The CDR3 is 15 residues long. The germline gives CDR1 MNHEY, CDR2 SVGAGI. After removal of 5 bases from V and 5 bases from J, the junction contained 8 bases not matched to a gene. Clones were sequenced by immunoSEQ multiplex PCR, and TCRdb holds only the in-frame ones, with some missing. Here the sample spans 75,000 to 100,000 clones, under 95% being singletons. The sequencing used peripheral blood, collected after pregnancy. This chain links TRBV6-5 with TRBJ2-1; 8 positions match TRBD2. The clonotype originates from a female donor in good health, enrolled as a control in a pregnancy study. The CDR3 loop reads CASSGWGRGDNEQFF. The CDR3 DNA reads TGTGCCAGCAGTGGATGGGGGCGGGGGGACAATGAGCAGTTCTTC.